The entry below gives a single T cell receptor (beta chain) sequence along with its context. What it recognizes is unknown. This entry is derived from a study of graft-versus-host responses after intestinal transplantation. V lost 7 bases to trimming and J lost 3 bases, with 18 bases between them. CDR1 is SGHAT and CDR2 is FQDESV in the germline V gene (reference sequence). The CDR3 length is 15 residues. Notes on the study in general: After transplant, early declines in HvG clones were associated with peak levels of circulating GvH clones. Clonal ratios of graft-versus-host to host-versus-graft in allografts were high for patients exhibiting graft-donor T cell macrochimerism. GvH clones appeared in recipient marrow, some first in ileum or blood.

Sequencing used immunoSEQ multiplex PCR; TCRdb keeps in-frame clones, though not all of them. Among over 80,000 clones listed, 90% to 95% were seen once. The starting material was unstimulated CD4+ T cells sorted from spleen or lymph node cells, obtained before transplant. This sequence originates from a human donor who was the organ donor for an intestinal transplant. The chain has TRBV11-1 and TRBJ2-5; D not resolved. CDR3 bases: TGTGCCAGCACCTTTTCGTCCGCCCCGGAAGAGACCCAGTACTTC. This codes for CASTFSSAPEETQYF. Combining the CDR3 with reference TRBV11-1 and TRBJ2-5 gives the whole variable domain EAEVAQSPRYKITEKSQAVAFWCDPISGHATLYWYRQILGQGPELLVQFQDESVVDDSQLPKDRFSAERLKGVDSTLKIQPAELGDSAMYLCASTFSSAPEETQYFGPGTRLLVL.